One and the same sample provided the 9 T cell receptor beta chains below, sequenced in a study of blood T cell repertoires in COVID-19. Libraries were prepared by immunoSEQ multiplex PCR; TCRdb keeps only in-frame clonotypes and omits some of them. The sample comprises 50,000 to 65,000 clones, 65% to 90% of which are singletons, and around 1.4% rests with the top ten. Specimen: peripheral blood. The receptors here all came from a man aged 60 to 75 with acute or convalescent COVID-19.

The chain is built from TRBV29-1 and TRBJ1-1; 11 bases align to TRBD1. Germline-derived CDR1 and CDR2 are SQVTM and ANQGSEA. There are 14 residues in the CDR3. With 5 bases clipped from V and 4 bases from J, the junction kept 6 bases outside the gene matches. CDR3 nucleotide sequence: TGCAGCGTTTCTGGGGACAGGGGGGTCACTGAAGCTTTCTTT. Translation gives CSVSGDRGVTEAFF.

The rearrangement uses TRBV9 and TRBJ2-3, with TRBD2 matching 8 bases. After removal of 3 bases from V and 3 bases from J, the junction contained 12 bases not matched to a gene. The CDR3 runs to 17 residues. The germline CDR1 and CDR2 sequences are SGDLS and YYNGEE. Here the CDR3 reads CASSARTAGAQTDTQYF. Here the CDR3 DNA reads TGTGCCAGCAGCGCCCGAACAGCGGGGGCCCAAACAGATACGCAGTATTTT.

J is TRBJ2-5 and V is TRBV11-3, with a tentative D call TRBD1 (6 bases). From germline, CDR1 is SGHNT and CDR2 YENEEA. The CDR3 covers 15 residues. The V and J ends lost 3 bases and 6 bases respectively, with 17 bases between them. CDR3 amino acids: CASSLRTDTRKTQYF. The CDR3 DNA reads TGTGCCAGCAGCTTGAGGACAGACACTCGGAAGACCCAGTACTTC.

The CDR3 DNA follows: TGCAGCGTCGACAGGAACGGATACAATGAGCAGTTCTTC. Translation gives CSVDRNGYNEQFF. This chain uses TRBV29-1 with TRBJ2-1, with D possibly TRBD1 on 6 matching bases. V lost 6 bases to trimming and J lost 4 bases, with 13 bases between them. In germline, CDR1 is SQVTM, CDR2 ANQGSEA. CDR3 size: 13 residues.

V and J are TRBV3-1 (or the pseudogene TRBV3-2) and TRBJ2-5, with D possibly being TRBD2 (5 bases). V was shortened by 4 bases and J by 4 bases, with 13 bases between the two germline ends. This CDR3 spans 14 amino acids. Germline V gene sequence: CDR1 LGHDT, CDR2 YNNKEL (reference sequence). The chain's CDR3 is CASSLRGSGETQYF. The CDR3 nucleotides read TGTGCCAGCAGCCTACGGGGATCCGGAGAGACCCAGTACTTC.

This clone was seen more than once but under ten times. The chain combines TRBV6-5 with TRBJ1-5; tentatively, D is TRBD1 (5 bases). Germline CDR1 is MNHEY and CDR2 is SVGAGI. The CDR3 spans 15 residues. V was cut by 6 bases and J by 3 bases, with 15 bases left in between. The CDR3 bases are TGTGCCAGCAGGGGACTGACCTTTACCAATCAGCCCCAGCATTTT. The encoded protein is CASRGLTFTNQPQHF.

The V call is TRBV20-1, the J call TRBJ2-1; tentatively, D is TRBD1 (5 bases). The CDR3 sequence is 16 residues long. Deletions cut 3 bases from V and 0 bases from J, with 15 bases between. Germline CDR1 and CDR2: DFQATT and SNEGSKA (reference sequence). CDR3 nucleotide sequence: TGCAGTGCTAGTGACCGACAGCTGAGCTCCTACAATGAGCAGTTCTTC. Its translation: CSASDRQLSSYNEQFF.

This clone was detected only a few times. The J gene is TRBJ2-2, the V gene TRBV5-7, with D possibly being TRBD2 (5 bases). TRBV5-7 is an ORF, and what it does is uncertain. There are 17 residues in the CDR3. The V and J ends lost 4 bases and 7 bases respectively, with 23 bases between them. CDR3 DNA sequence: TGTGCCAGCAGCCCCTTGGGCCGGGGTTACACACACGGGGAGCTGTTTTTT. Encoded protein: CASSPLGRGYTHGELFF.

V usage is TRBV5-1 and J usage is TRBJ2-1; 9 bases align to TRBD2. The ends lost 1 base at V and 4 bases at J; junction bases unmatched: 6. The CDR3 runs 16 residues. Germline V gene lookup returns CDR1 SGHRS and CDR2 YFSETQ. In DNA, the CDR3 is TGCGCCAGCAGCTTGACAAGCGGGGGGTCATACAATGAGCAGTTCTTC. This sequence encodes CASSLTSGGSYNEQFF. Together with reference TRBV5-1 and TRBJ2-1, the CDR3 gives the full variable domain: KAGVTQTPRYLIKTRGQQVTLSCSPISGHRSVSWYQQTPGQGLQFLFEYFSETQRNKGNFPGRFSGRQFSNSRSEMNVSTLELGDSALYLCASSLTSGGSYNEQFFGPGTRLTVL.